Listed below are T cell receptor beta chains from one sample, sequenced in a study of blood T cell repertoires in COVID-19. Here immunoSEQ multiplex PCR was the method, and the copy in TCRdb shows in-frame clones only, minus some. Found here are about 190,000 clones, 80% to 85% of them singletons; the top ten hold 15% to 20%. What was sequenced was peripheral blood. These TCRs come from a human donor in a cohort sampled during active COVID-19. Both conserved end residues are part of each CDR3. D genes are given only for firm matches. Expanded clones are given a class, and other clones once, few, many or no size at all.

TRBV19	TRBJ2-1	once	TRBD2	CASRALLAGMNEQFF	TGTGCCAGTAGGGCGTTACTAGCGGGTATGAATGAGCAGTTCTTC
TRBV5-4	TRBJ2-3	-	TRBD2	CASRPGLAGKHRNTQYF	TGTGCCAGCAGACCCGGACTAGCGGGAAAACACCGTAATACGCAGTATTTT
TRBV28	TRBJ1-2	-	-	CASSPRPARGYGYTF	TGTGCCAGCAGTCCCCGACCGGCGCGGGGCTATGGCTACACCTTC
TRBV30	TRBJ1-1	-	-	CAWSFRGRGGTEAFF	TGTGCCTGGAGTTTCCGGGGGCGCGGGGGCACTGAAGCTTTCTTT
TRBV6-5	TRBJ2-1	-	TRBD2	CASSYATSGSSIEQFF	TGTGCCAGCAGTTATGCGACTAGCGGCTCCTCCATTGAGCAGTTCTTC
TRBV28	TRBJ1-1	-	TRBD1	CASSWAGGRNEAFF	TGTGCCAGCAGCTGGGCAGGGGGCCGGAATGAAGCTTTCTTT
TRBV15	TRBJ2-5	-	-	CATSRRDETQYF	TGTGCCACCAGCCGCAGGGATGAGACCCAGTACTTC
TRBV6-5	TRBJ1-2	-	TRBD1	CATRRGQGYGYTF	TGTGCCACTCGGAGGGGACAGGGTTATGGCTACACCTTC
TRBV30	TRBJ1-2	-	TRBD1	CAWIWTGGDGYTF	TGTGCCTGGATCTGGACAGGGGGGGATGGCTACACCTTC
TRBV28	TRBJ2-7	-	-	CASSYTSGDIGDYEQYF	TGTGCCAGCAGTTATACGTCCGGGGACATCGGGGACTACGAGCAGTACTTC
TRBV4-2	TRBJ2-7	-	TRBD1	CASSPTRQGTDYEQYF	TGTGCCAGCAGCCCGACGCGACAGGGAACAGACTACGAGCAGTACTTC
TRBV12-5	TRBJ2-3	-	TRBD1	CASGFGTGTDTQYF	TGTGCTAGTGGTTTTGGGACAGGGACAGATACGCAGTATTTT
TRBV29-1	TRBJ2-1	-	TRBD2	CSVEGLAGVVWDNEQFF	TGCAGCGTGGAGGGACTAGCGGGAGTTGTATGGGACAATGAGCAGTTCTTC
TRBV4-2	TRBJ1-1	-	TRBD1	CASSQGRTGRAFF	TGTGCCAGCAGCCAAGGCCGGACAGGGCGCGCTTTCTTT
TRBV27	TRBJ1-6	-	TRBD1	CASSFRQGNSPLHF	TGTGCCAGCAGTTTTCGACAGGGAAATTCACCCCTCCACTTT
TRBV5-5	TRBJ2-2	-	-	CASGPPQSVIGELFF	TGTGCCAGCGGTCCCCCCCAGAGCGTAATCGGGGAGCTGTTTTTT
TRBV11-2	TRBJ1-1	-	-	CASSYQGHLEAFF	TGTGCCAGCAGTTATCAGGGTCACCTTGAAGCTTTCTTT
TRBV7-9	TRBJ1-5	-	TRBD1	CASSSQGDSNQPQHF	TGTGCCAGCAGCTCCCAGGGGGATAGCAATCAGCCCCAGCATTTT
TRBV19	TRBJ2-7	-	TRBD1	CASSISLRDRGYEQYF	TGTGCCAGTAGTATATCCCTCCGGGACAGGGGCTACGAGCAGTACTTC
TRBV27	TRBJ1-6	-	-	CASSLGQHNSPLHF	TGTGCCAGCAGTTTAGGACAGCATAATTCACCCCTCCACTTT
TRBV2	TRBJ1-4	-	-	CASQERRQTTNEKLFF	TGTGCCAGCCAAGAGAGAAGACAGACAACTAATGAAAAACTGTTTTTT
TRBV19	TRBJ2-7	-	TRBD1	CASSIRADRGPAYEQYF	TGTGCCAGTAGTATCCGTGCGGACAGGGGGCCAGCCTACGAGCAGTACTTC
TRBV7-8	TRBJ2-7	once	TRBD2	CASSTGLVSYEQYF	TGTGCCAGCAGCACAGGACTAGTAAGCTACGAGCAGTACTTC
TRBV11-2	TRBJ2-1	-	TRBD2	CASSFSGTMYNEQFF	TGTGCCAGCAGCTTCTCCGGGACTATGTACAATGAGCAGTTCTTC
TRBV5-6	TRBJ2-2	-	-	CASSFTGTHTGELFF	TGTGCCAGCAGCTTTACCGGGACACACACCGGGGAGCTGTTTTTT
TRBV11-2	TRBJ1-6	few	-	CASSLEFGSRQETNSPLHF	TGTGCCAGCAGCTTAGAGTTTGGCTCTCGACAGGAAACTAATTCACCCCTCCACTTT
TRBV14	TRBJ1-6	once	-	CASSQAGGRSNSPLHF	TGTGCCAGCAGCCAAGCCGGGGGGAGGAGTAATTCACCCCTCCACTTT
TRBV9	TRBJ1-6	once	-	CASSADSFNSPLHF	TGTGCCAGCAGCGCGGACAGTTTTAATTCACCCCTCCACTTT
TRBV5-1	TRBJ2-5	-	-	CASSPTAGVLETQYF	TGCGCCAGCAGCCCCACCGCCGGGGTTCTAGAGACCCAGTACTTC
TRBV6-2/TRBV6-3	TRBJ1-2	-	-	CASSFPWGGGYTF	TGTGCCAGCAGTTTCCCCTGGGGAGGAGGCTACACCTTC
TRBV19	TRBJ1-2	-	TRBD1	CASSPDRDYGYTF	TGTGCCAGTAGCCCGGACAGGGATTATGGCTACACCTTC
TRBV7-6	TRBJ2-2	-	-	CASSMPGAVGELFF	TGTGCCAGCAGCATGCCAGGGGCGGTCGGGGAGCTGTTTTTT
TRBV6-5	TRBJ1-1	-	-	CASGLTRNTEAFF	TGTGCCAGCGGATTGACACGGAACACTGAAGCTTTCTTT
TRBV11-3	TRBJ2-1	-	TRBD2	CASSLGGGEDDNEQFF	TGTGCCAGCAGCCTGGGTGGGGGGGAAGACGACAATGAGCAGTTCTTC
TRBV5-1	TRBJ2-5	-	TRBD2	CASSPILAGGNSAQYF	TGCGCCAGCAGCCCCATACTAGCGGGGGGTAATTCGGCCCAGTACTTC
TRBV9	TRBJ1-2	-	-	CASSIDSPNYGYTF	TGTGCCAGCAGCATCGACAGTCCTAACTATGGCTACACCTTC
TRBV15	TRBJ2-7	-	TRBD1	CATSRVPPGQQIYEQYF	TGTGCCACCAGCAGAGTCCCTCCGGGACAGCAAATCTACGAGCAGTACTTC
TRBV2	TRBJ2-1	-	TRBD1	CASRRDRLSYNEQFF	TGTGCCAGCAGAAGGGACAGACTCTCCTACAATGAGCAGTTCTTC
TRBV6-1	TRBJ1-2	-	-	CASSEPGSTNYGYTF	TGTGCCAGCAGTGAACCGGGATCTACTAACTATGGCTACACCTTC
TRBV2	TRBJ1-5	many	-	CASSGGTQHF	TGTGCCAGCAGTGGAGGCACCCAGCATTTT
TRBV18	TRBJ2-3	-	TRBD1	CASSAGQGPDTQYF	TGTGCCAGCTCCGCGGGACAGGGACCAGATACGCAGTATTTT
TRBV29-1	TRBJ2-5	-	-	CSVALIRGAQETQYF	TGCAGCGTTGCCCTTATCCGAGGAGCCCAAGAGACCCAGTACTTC
TRBV11-2	TRBJ2-3	-	-	CASSLFVKDTQYF	TGTGCCAGCAGCTTATTTGTAAAAGATACGCAGTATTTT
TRBV4-1	TRBJ1-2	-	-	CASSQVAVGYGYTF	TGCGCCAGCAGCCAAGTCGCGGTGGGCTATGGCTACACCTTC
TRBV5-1	TRBJ2-2	-	TRBD2	CASKDTSGYTGELFF	TGCGCCAGCAAAGATACTAGCGGATACACCGGGGAGCTGTTTTTT